This T cell receptor beta chain derives from a study of blood T cell repertoires in COVID-19. Looking at the study overall: PBMCs, B-cell-depleted T cells, or T cells provided the cDNA or gDNA that made up the material.

This clone appeared once. This CDR3 is built from 14 residues. Germline CDR1 SGHRS, CDR2 YFSETQ. The ends lost 3 bases at V and 6 bases at J; junction bases unmatched: 6. Per the original data handling: Researchers report that nucleated cell counts were estimated from reference gene primer amplification. Sequenced by immunoSEQ multiplex PCR; TCRdb stores in-frame clones only, minus some. V and J calls and clone size are as listed in that table; D and trimming were resolved from the DNA. The table lists fewer than 450,000 clones, approximately 89% of them singletons. The Seattle patients joined while their infection was active and were tracked longitudinally afterward.

Sequenced material: peripheral blood. This clonotype originated in a woman aged 50 to 60 with COVID-19, enrolled during active disease. The chain uses TRBV5-1 and TRBJ1-2; 9 nucleotides match TRBD1. The DNA for the CDR3 is TGCGCCAGCAGCTGGGGACAGGGAACGGATGGCTACACCTTC. It codes for CASSWGQGTDGYTF.